This TCR beta chain was obtained from a study of cytomegalovirus exposure and HLA in healthy donors (dated by TCRdb to 2016 to 2017). Describing the broader study: In an earlier analysis of roughly 590 of the donors, around 300 Gb of sequence data and some 120 million unique TCR beta sequences from approximately 180 million T cells were reported. Approximately 300 gigabases of sequencing data and around 85 million unique TCR sequences made up an early release that covered several hundred HLA-typed donors. The genetic ancestry cluster associated with self-reported Caucasian donors included about 81% of the 300 to 400 genotyped donors. The study aimed to test whether cataloging public T cell receptors could reveal signatures of past pathogen exposure. The study profiled the T cell repertoires of fewer than 850 subjects by immunosequencing and related them to cytomegalovirus serostatus. In addition to the first cohort of about 650 subjects, a separate validation cohort of 130 or so different subjects was used. To predict cytomegalovirus infection status, the study combined high-throughput TCR immunosequencing, statistical association of individual TCRs with disease status, and machine learning. To study patterns of TCR occurrence, a later analysis re-analyzed previously published TCR beta repertoires from 700 or so donors and added high-resolution HLA genotyping. The later analysis used no new phenotypic data to find candidate immune exposures, relying instead on TCR beta sequences and their occurrence across donors. To decide whether each TCR beta V gene segment behaved as functional or pseudogenic, an earlier analysis of some 600 of the donors relied on high-throughput TCR beta sequencing. Donor age, sex, ethnicity and CMV serostatus were collected together with the repertoire data. Genome-wide SNP genotypes for about three fifths of the roughly 670 donors were used in a later genetic analysis, which treated that subset as a discovery cohort. All discovery cohort repertoires had been generated using a single sequencing platform. HLA typing included class I and class II loci at four-digit resolution. The number of donors typed differed by locus, with about 629-630 for A, B, C, DRB1 and DQB1, roughly 520 for DQA1, 600 to 610 for DPA1, and some 440 for DPB1. Several DR-DQ haplotypes were treated as single units for association and clustering because of strong linkage in the cohort. On average, roughly 240,000 unique TCR beta nucleotide sequences were sequenced per donor among about 400 genotyped donors of the cohort, with 15% to 20% of those sequences being non-productive. The investigation overall reported the following: When HLA alleles, especially DR and DQ, strongly co-occurred, TCR associations were difficult to assign to individual alleles. V-gene and J-gene trimming of TCR beta chains was associated with a missense DCLRE1C variant in a later genetic analysis, and the association was replicated in an independent cohort. The 87-base-pair reads could not distinguish some IMGT-functional V segments, including TRBV6-2 and TRBV6-3, so those segments were excluded. Because counts were too low, seventeen rarely observed V segments, including chromosome 9 orphons, were excluded from the earlier analysis of around 640 of the donors. In an earlier analysis of 587 of the donors, most TCR beta V segments appeared in productive rearrangements about 87% or about 30% of the time, broadly matching IMGT annotations. According to a later analysis, parvovirus B19, influenza, CMV and Epstein-Barr virus appeared linked to several top co-occurrence clusters. In a later analysis, the rate of TCR association differed among HLA loci, with DRB1 alleles having the most associated TCRs and HLA-C alleles having the fewest. Linkage disequilibrium might explain the correlated functional status among segregating V segments, but an unknown experimental factor could not be excluded. The presence/absence analyses assumed that sequencing depth was roughly uniform across donors, and that assumption may not be true. In a later analysis, over 15,000 TCR beta sequences were associated with specific HLA alleles at a false discovery rate of 0.05. A few of the identified cytomegalovirus-associated TCR beta chains were confirmed in vitro to be specific for cytomegalovirus antigens. Most TCR sequences were observed very rarely across donors, whereas some public TCRs were present in many individuals. A further reported finding was that TCR beta sequences accurately predicted the HLA-A and HLA-B alleles for most subjects in the first cohort. The authors suggested that the approach could potentially be generalized to other disease states and immunological phenotypes. In a later genetic analysis, fewer N-insertions in productive TCRs were reported among donors in an Asian-associated ancestry cluster than the roughly 640-donor mean. Immune exposure information for the cohort was limited to CMV serostatus. Most CMV-associated TCR beta chains appeared to be HLA-restricted in a later analysis, and the HLA associations seemed to be driven largely by CMV exposure. In both the original and validation cohorts, the classifier was reported to diagnose cytomegalovirus status with high specificity and sensitivity. In a later analysis, HLA-associated TCR beta chains showed more clonal expansion and lower generation probabilities than non-associated chains that were equally common. The sequencing pipeline was judged likely to have produced a cluster of highly shared sequence variants as a technical artifact. The study gave a list of under 200 TCR beta chains associated with cytomegalovirus. Because HLA typing was unavailable for some donors at each locus, only the typed subset was used in association tests. Only TCR beta chains were sequenced in this cohort, and the absence of alpha or paired-chain data limited detectable features.

The cohort consisted of 666 healthy bone marrow donors. Cohort members were all nominally healthy when sampled, although unrecorded immune exposures were likely present. The donor was CMV seropositive and belonged to the group of 250 to 300 seropositive cohort members. A peripheral blood sample was collected from each donor, and TCR beta sequencing was performed on peripheral blood mononuclear cells. The Qiagen DNeasy Blood Extraction Kit was used to extract genomic DNA from the blood cell samples. CDR3 length: 12 amino acids, cysteine to phenylalanine. Left in the record is the CDR3 DNA by itself, 36 bases read in frame from the first base. The germline V gene (reference sequence) provides CDR1 LNHDA and CDR2 SQIVND. V is shortened by 5 bases, J by 3 bases, and the region joining them spans 8 bases. Library method: the immunoSEQ multiplex PCR assay. For the multiplex PCR, a mixture combining 60 forward primers for TCR Vbeta segments and 13 reverse primers for TCR Jbeta segments was used. Amplification of the CDR3 region of rearranged TCR beta genes was performed with a multiplex PCR assay on genomic DNA. The Illumina HiSeq System was used to sequence the amplified TCR beta libraries as 87-base-pair reads. In the source study's methods: A later analysis counted tens of millions of unique TCR beta chains across the 550 to 700 repertoires, and some 11 million of these chains were shared by at least two donors. Raw reads were error-corrected and collapsed into unique sequences by a nearest-neighbor algorithm in which closely related sequences were merged to remove PCR and sequencing errors. To assign V, D and J gene segments, CDR3 sequences were aligned to IMGT reference sequences. Each retained sequence needed at least a six-nucleotide match to both a V gene segment and a J gene segment. A rearrangement counted as productive if the CDR3 had no stop codons and remained in frame with V and J, and every other rearrangement counted as non-productive. Following IMGT convention, CDR3 was defined as the stretch from the second conserved V-encoded cysteine to the conserved J-encoded phenylalanine. The earlier analysis of about 610 of the donors excluded sequences that lacked an unambiguous match to a single V gene segment. In an earlier analysis of roughly 600 of the donors, a V segment was called functional when productive rearrangements were above 56.7%, and segregating when the standard deviation between donors exceeded 5%. A statistical classification framework was built to diagnose cytomegalovirus status from the catalog of TCR beta chain sequences. A later analysis assigned V and J genes by comparing TCR nucleotide sequences with IMGT/GENE-DB human TR gene sequences. A later analysis assigned CDR3 sequences and most-parsimonious VDJ recombination scenarios with the TCRdist pipeline. A later analysis defined each TCR beta chain by its CDR3 amino acid sequence plus V-gene family, and excluded reads lacking a unique V-gene family. As a way to deal with suspected cross-contamination and a sequencing artifact, a later analysis dropped roughly 620 nucleotide sequences that were highly shared and had low generation probability. For each public chain, a later analysis derived a clonal expansion index from normalized ranks of inferred template counts within each repertoire. In a later analysis, generation probabilities were computed using a VDJ recombination model fitted to out-of-frame rearrangements, and the results were checked against IGoR. In a later analysis, TCR-TCR, TCR-HLA and TCR-CMV co-occurrence was scored with hypergeometric tests, and a repertoire-size bias correction was applied to TCR pairs. In a later analysis, false discovery rates were estimated by permuting HLA or CMV assignments 20 times. In a later analysis, co-occurring TCRs were grouped with DBSCAN, and TCRdist sequence similarity was added when clustering was performed within HLA-allele-positive subsets. Repertoires with fewer than 30,000 or more than 120,000 public chains were left out of co-occurrence clustering, as were five repertoires with anomalous nucleotide sharing. Here the immuneACCESS table is served through TCRdb, limited to in-frame sequences with V and J called. Missing clones are a known gap in these copies; in checked studies unresolved V genes cover under half, and the rest lacks a known reason. V and J calls and clone size are copied from that table; D and trimming were computed from the DNA. This sample is represented by 120,000 or so clones; around 80% of them were singletons. Of the sample, roughly 10% is held by the ten largest clones.

Details on this clone: Its binding antigen is unknown. The record has no base qualities; no much larger clone is one base away.

The chain is made from TRBV19 and TRBJ2-7; TRBD1 is a weak D gene call, 6 bases matching. This TCR derives from a young man in good health and CMV-seropositive. Sequenced sample: PBMCs. The nucleotide sequence reads as follows: TGTGCCAGTAGTGGGGGCCTCTACGAGCAGTACTTC. The resulting protein is CASSGGLYEQYF.